Listed below are T cell receptor beta chains from one sample, sequenced in a study of cytomegalovirus exposure and HLA in healthy donors. Profiling relied on immunoSEQ multiplex PCR, and the TCRdb table lists in-frame clones only, not all of them. The top ten clones hold roughly 10% of a sample with around 110,000 clones, 70% of them seen once. Source material: PBMCs. These receptors were taken from a man aged 30 to 39 in good health and CMV-seropositive. Each CDR3 is given with its conserved first and last residue. D genes are given only for firm matches. Only some rows state a clone size, as once, few, many or a class for expanded clones.

12	.	TRBV7-2	.	TRBJ1-1	TGTGCCAGCAGCCCCGGGGGGGCGGTAGCTTTCTTT	CASSPGGAVAFF
13	.	TRBV5-4	.	TRBJ1-2	TGTGCCAGCAGCATAACAGGGAACTATGGCTACACCTTC	CASSITGNYGYTF
14	.	TRBV7-3	.	TRBJ2-1	TGTGCCAGCAGCCAGGGTAGCGGCCCCAATGAGCAGTTCTTC	CASSQGSGPNEQFF
13	.	TRBV19	few	TRBJ1-1	TGTGCCAGTAGTATCCGGCGGGACACTGAAGCTTTCTTT	CASSIRRDTEAFF
11	.	TRBV6-5	.	TRBJ1-5	TGTGCCAGCAATACTAATCAGCCCCAGCATTTT	CASNTNQPQHF
15	TRBD2	TRBV7-6	.	TRBJ2-3	TGTGCCAGCAGCTTGTCCGCGGGAGCAGCAGATACGCAGTATTTT	CASSLSAGAADTQYF
16	TRBD1	TRBV27	.	TRBJ2-5	TGTGCCAGCAGCACCCGCCAGGGACAGGGCCAAGAGACCCAGTACTTC	CASSTRQGQGQETQYF
15	TRBD1	TRBV27	.	TRBJ1-6	TGTGCCAGCAGTTTAGAGGGGACAGGGCATTCACCCCTCCACTTT	CASSLEGTGHSPLHF
14	.	TRBV18	few	TRBJ2-5	TGTGCCAGCTCACCCCGGCAGGGCTGGGAGACCCAGTACTTC	CASSPRQGWETQYF
16	.	TRBV7-3	once	TRBJ2-3	TGTGCCAGCACCCTAGGTGGGGGCATACGCACAGATACGCAGTATTTT	CASTLGGGIRTDTQYF
17	TRBD2	TRBV5-4	few	TRBJ2-2	TGTGCCAGCAGCTTGTATTATACTAGCGGGTTCACCGGGGAGCTGTTTTTT	CASSLYYTSGFTGELFF
12	TRBD1	TRBV29-1	few	TRBJ1-1	TGCAGCGTTAACAGGGGGCGGACTGAAGCTTTCTTT	CSVNRGRTEAFF
11	.	TRBV5-6	once	TRBJ2-5	TGTGCCAGCACCCAGGGAGAGACCCAGTACTTC	CASTQGETQYF
15	.	TRBV1	few	TRBJ2-3	TGCACCAGCAGCCAGAGCGGGGGGGGTATAGATACGCAGTATTTT	CTSSQSGGGIDTQYF
14	.	TRBV4-1	.	TRBJ1-5	TGCGCCAGCAGCCTGGGTGGTCGGGATCAGCCCCAGCATTTT	CASSLGGRDQPQHF
14	.	TRBV5-1	few	TRBJ1-5	TGCGCCAGCAGCTTGGAACGGGGGGATCAGCCCCAGCATTTT	CASSLERGDQPQHF
15	.	TRBV6-1	many	TRBJ1-2	TGTGCCAGCAGTGAAGGCGGGTTTCGGTCGGGAGGCTACACCTTC	CASSEGGFRSGGYTF
15	TRBD2	TRBV7-9	few	TRBJ2-5	TGTGCCAGCAGCCCCCACCTGACTAGCGGAGAGACCCAGTACTTC	CASSPHLTSGETQYF
20	TRBD1	TRBV27	.	TRBJ1-4	TGTGCCAGCAGTCCCCAGGGGAAGAGGACAGGGATAACCCTAAATGAAAAACTGTTTTTT	CASSPQGKRTGITLNEKLFF
13	.	TRBV6-4	few	TRBJ2-3	TGTGCCAGCAGTGTTCTGGAGTCAGATACGCAGTATTTT	CASSVLESDTQYF
14	TRBD1	TRBV7-7	.	TRBJ2-7	TGTGCTAGCAGCATTGGACAGGGGGCATACGAGCAGTACTTC	CASSIGQGAYEQYF
10	.	TRBV6-6	few	TRBJ1-1	TGTGCCAGTTTCCAAACTGAAGCTTTCTTT	CASFQTEAFF
16	.	TRBV5-4	.	TRBJ2-3	TGTGCCAGCAGCACCGAGGCCGTAGGGAGACCAGATACGCAGTATTTT	CASSTEAVGRPDTQYF
16	.	TRBV11-1	once	TRBJ2-1	TGTGCCAGCAGCTTAGTCCTGAGACAGCCCTACAATGAGCAGTTCTTC	CASSLVLRQPYNEQFF
11	.	TRBV5-4	.	TRBJ1-1	TGTGCCAGCAGCCTAGGTCCTGAAGCTTTCTTT	CASSLGPEAFF
15	.	TRBV6-6	.	TRBJ2-6	TGTGCCAGCAGCGTGCAGGGTAGGGGGGCCAACGTCCTGACTTTC	CASSVQGRGANVLTF
18	.	TRBV25-1	once	TRBJ1-1	TGTGCCAGCAGTAGCGCCTCCGGGACCCCGGGGGTGAACACTGAAGCTTTCTTT	CASSSASGTPGVNTEAFF
15	TRBD1	TRBV28	.	TRBJ1-5	TGTGCCAGCAGTTCAATGGACAGGGTAAGTCAGCCCCAGCATTTT	CASSSMDRVSQPQHF
17	TRBD2	TRBV5-1	.	TRBJ2-1	TGCGCCAGCAGCTTGGAACTAGCGGGAGGGTATTGGAATGAGCAGTTCTTC	CASSLELAGGYWNEQFF
14	TRBD1	TRBV5-1	.	TRBJ2-3	TGCGCCAGCAGCACCGACAGGGCGTTCGATACGCAGTATTTT	CASSTDRAFDTQYF
15	TRBD1	TRBV5-6	.	TRBJ1-1	TGTGCCAGCAGCTTGGGCTCAGGGGGCTCCGGAGAAGCTTTCTTT	CASSLGSGGSGEAFF
20	TRBD2	TRBV28	.	TRBJ2-3	TGTGCCAGCAGTTTCCCACTCCTACCAGCGGGACTTGCGAACACAGATACGCAGTATTTT	CASSFPLLPAGLANTDTQYF
16	TRBD2	TRBV5-4	.	TRBJ2-3	TGTGCCAGCAGCTTGTCCGCGGGGGGGGTCAGGGATACGCAGTATTTT	CASSLSAGGVRDTQYF
15	.	TRBV29-1	.	TRBJ1-2	TGCAGCGTTGAAGCCATGACAGGCTCTTCCTATGGCTACACCTTC	CSVEAMTGSSYGYTF
15	.	TRBV15	.	TRBJ1-1	TGTGCCACCAGCATTATGAAAACGGTGAACACTGAAGCTTTCTTT	CATSIMKTVNTEAFF
12	.	TRBV9	few	TRBJ2-1	TGTGCCAGCAGCGCTTCGGGCAATGAGCAGTTCTTC	CASSASGNEQFF
13	.	TRBV11-3	.	TRBJ2-5	TGTGCCAGCAGCTTCGGGGGAGCAGAGACCCAGTACTTC	CASSFGGAETQYF
17	.	TRBV6-1	few	TRBJ2-5	TGTGCCAGCAGTGGCACGGGGAGCGACAGGCGGGGGGAGACCCAGTACTTC	CASSGTGSDRRGETQYF
14	TRBD1	TRBV6-6	.	TRBJ2-7	TGTGCCAGCACTAGGGACAGTGGAACCTACGAGCAGTACTTC	CASTRDSGTYEQYF
14	TRBD2	TRBV7-2	.	TRBJ2-3	TGTGCCAGCAGCTTCCGACTAGCCACAGATACGCAGTATTTT	CASSFRLATDTQYF
13	.	TRBV30	.	TRBJ1-5	TGTGCCTGGAGCCCCAAGAGGGGGCAGCCCCAGCATTTT	CAWSPKRGQPQHF
14	.	TRBV30	.	TRBJ1-1	TGTGCCTGGACCAAAAGGACACAGAACACTGAAGCTTTCTTT	CAWTKRTQNTEAFF
14	.	TRBV10-3	.	TRBJ1-6	TGTGCCATCAGTGAGTCGGCCAGGGATTCACCCCTCCACTTT	CAISESARDSPLHF
17	TRBD2	TRBV7-3	.	TRBJ2-2	TGTGCCAGCAGCTCCAGAACGGGACTAGCGGGATCCGGGGAGCTGTTTTTT	CASSSRTGLAGSGELFF
13	TRBD1	TRBV4-1	.	TRBJ1-4	TGCGCCAGCAGCCAAGCAGGGGGCGAAAAACTGTTTTTT	CASSQAGGEKLFF
12	.	TRBV29-1	.	TRBJ2-2	TGCAGCGTAGGGCAGGGGTCCGGGGAGCTGTTTTTT	CSVGQGSGELFF
14	TRBD2	TRBV27	.	TRBJ2-1	TGTGCCACCAAGCTAGCGGGGCTATACAATGAGCAGTTCTTC	CATKLAGLYNEQFF
14	.	TRBV2	.	TRBJ1-5	TGTGCCAGCAGTGAGGGGCAGGGTCCTCAGCCCCAGCATTTT	CASSEGQGPQPQHF
16	.	TRBV30	.	TRBJ1-2	TGTGCCTGGTACCCAAAGGCGGGGAGCGGAGGCTATGGCTACACCTTC	CAWYPKAGSGGYGYTF
15	.	TRBV5-4	.	TRBJ1-2	TGTGCCAGCAGCCTCAATGGGGGGGCAGTTTATGGCTACACCTTC	CASSLNGGAVYGYTF
14	.	TRBV6-1	.	TRBJ1-2	TGTGCCAGCACGGTAGGAGGCGCTAACTATGGCTACACCTTC	CASTVGGANYGYTF
16	.	TRBV5-1	.	TRBJ1-4	TGCGCCAGCAGCTTTCTCACAGCTTCAACTAATGAAAAACTGTTTTTT	CASSFLTASTNEKLFF
15	.	TRBV15	.	TRBJ1-2	TGTGCCACCAGCAGAGTTTCAGGGGTTGACTATGGCTACACCTTC	CATSRVSGVDYGYTF
19	TRBD1	TRBV12-5	once	TRBJ1-4	TGTGCTAGTGGTTTTACCACGGACAGGGGGCGGCGTAATAATGAAAAACTGTTTTTT	CASGFTTDRGRRNNEKLFF
21	.	TRBV19	.	TRBJ1-5	TGTGCCAGTATGGGGCGCCGGGTCACCGATCTCCTGATAACGAGCAATCAGCCCCAGCATTTT	CASMGRRVTDLLITSNQPQHF
15	.	TRBV28	.	TRBJ2-3	TGTGCCAGCAGTTTATATGGCGGTAGCACAGATACGCAGTATTTT	CASSLYGGSTDTQYF
15	.	TRBV7-3	once	TRBJ2-7	TGTGCCAGCAGCTTATGGACGGGGGTTCCCTACGAGCAGTACTTC	CASSLWTGVPYEQYF
13	.	TRBV30	.	TRBJ1-1	TGTGCCTGGACAGGAAAGGTGTTCACTGAAGCTTTCTTT	CAWTGKVFTEAFF
13	.	TRBV9	.	TRBJ1-4	TGTGCCAGCAGCCCAGGGGATAATGAAAAACTGTTTTTT	CASSPGDNEKLFF